This TCR beta chain was identified during a study of OX40 agonist ivuxolimab in advanced cancers. Looking at the study overall: Three patients, one with hepatocellular carcinoma and two with cutaneous melanoma, achieved partial responses.

The germline gives CDR1 LNHDA, CDR2 SQIVND (reference sequence). The CDR3 consists of 15 residues. V was pared by 5 bases and J by 11 bases, with 24 bases between. The data were produced by immunoSEQ multiplex PCR, yet TCRdb's version contains in-frame clones alone and is incomplete. This table has about 77,000 clones, under 90% appearing once. V is TRBV19 and J is TRBJ1-1; the D gene is possibly TRBD1 (6 bases). The sequences come from CD4+ or CD8+ T cells sorted from blood, collected in a trial of the OX40 agonist ivuxolimab. The clonotype comes from an adult with an advanced solid tumor such as melanoma, head and neck, liver or kidney cancer. This CDR3 is CASSATGTPITPAFF. The DNA for the CDR3 is TGTGCCAGTAGTGCCACCGGGACACCAATCACACCGGCTTTCTTT. Drawing the rest from reference TRBV19 and TRBJ1-1, the complete variable domain is DGGITQSPKYLFRKEGQNVTLSCEQNLNHDAMYWYRQDPGQGLRLIYYSQIVNDFQKGDIAEGYSVSREKKESFPLTVTSAQKNPTAFYLCASSATGTPITPAFFGQGTRLTVV.